This TCR beta chain is from a study of shared clonotypes between healthy human individuals. General study findings and limits: The study found lower generation probabilities in non-shared clonotypes than in those shared by all four donors.

Selected positively for CCR7 and CD45RO-negative, naive CD8 cells excluded terminally differentiated effector memory CD45RA+ cells. Germline V gene lookup returns CDR1 SQVTM and CDR2 ANQGSEA. This CDR3 region has 12 residues. V was shortened by 5 bases and J by 0 bases, with 4 bases between the two germline ends. Sequenced by immunoSEQ multiplex PCR; TCRdb stores in-frame clones only, minus some. The table lists roughly 590,000 clones, 95% to 96% of them singletons. With respect to this clone: Its antigen remains unknown.

The chain recombines TRBV29-1 with TRBJ1-4; D is ambiguous. The receptor's source is a woman in her 30s in good health. Sequencing input: naive CD8+ T cells sorted from blood. Here the CDR3 DNA reads TGCAGCGTTCCGTCAACTAATGAAAAACTGTTTTTT. Protein sequence: CSVPSTNEKLFF.